A single sample is the source of the 24 T cell receptor beta chains below, sequenced in a study of blood T cell repertoires in COVID-19. The method was immunoSEQ multiplex PCR; TCRdb's version includes in-frame clones alone and lacks a portion of them. Of roughly 73,000 clones listed, about nine tenths are singletons. The sequenced sample was peripheral blood. These receptors were collected from a woman older than 75 with active or convalescent COVID-19.

The V and J genes are TRBV28 and TRBJ2-2, with 7 positions matching TRBD1. With 6 bases clipped from V and 3 bases from J, the junction kept 7 bases outside the gene matches. The length of the CDR3 is 15 residues. Germline CDR1 MDHEN, CDR2 SYDVKM. CDR3 DNA: TGTGCCAGCAGACTCGAGGGGGCCGACACCGGGGAGCTGTTTTTT. Translation: CASRLEGADTGELFF.

This chain joins TRBV29-1 and TRBJ2-2; TRBD2 matches 11 bases. The germline CDR1 and CDR2 sequences are SQVTM and ANQGSEA. V shed 2 bases, J shed 0 bases, and the junction held 5 bases outside the gene matches. CDR3 length: 17 amino acids. This CDR3 reads CSVEIAGGPANTGELFF. The CDR3 nucleotides read TGCAGCGTTGAAATAGCGGGGGGGCCCGCGAACACCGGGGAGCTGTTTTTT.

This clone appeared a few times. J is TRBJ1-6 and V is TRBV27, with D unresolved. This CDR3 comprises 15 residues. Germline assignment: CDR1 MNHEY and CDR2 SMNVEV (reference sequence). V was cut by 2 bases and J by 0 bases, with 5 bases left in between. In nucleotides, the CDR3 is TGTGCCAGCAGTTTAAAGAGCTCCTATAATTCACCCCTCCACTTT. Its translation: CASSLKSSYNSPLHF.

The chain uses TRBV19 and TRBJ1-4; 8 positions match TRBD1. Germline V gene data show CDR1 as LNHDA and CDR2 as SQIVND (reference sequence). The ends lost 8 bases at V and 11 bases at J; junction bases unmatched: 13. The CDR3 consists of 14 residues. The CDR3 DNA sequence: TGTGCCAGTCACGTGGGGACAGGCGGAGGGAAACTGTTTTTT. Protein: CASHVGTGGGKLFF.

The chain is built from TRBV4-1 and TRBJ1-2; no clear D gene. V was shortened by 0 bases and J by 4 bases, with 9 bases between the two germline ends. This CDR3 comprises 14 residues. Per the germline V gene, CDR1 is MGHRA and CDR2 is YSYEKL. The CDR3 spells CASSQDPSPYGYTF. The CDR3 DNA reads TGCGCCAGCAGCCAAGATCCCAGTCCCTATGGCTACACCTTC.

This clone was seen once. The rearrangement uses TRBV11-1 and TRBJ2-2; 8 nucleotides align to TRBD1. CDR1 SGHAT and CDR2 FQDESV come from the germline V gene (reference sequence). The trim removed 3 bases at V and 3 bases at J, leaving 3 bases unmatched. The CDR3 sequence is 15 residues long. The CDR3 loop is CASSFVQGDTGELFF. The CDR3 nucleotides are TGTGCCAGCAGCTTCGTACAGGGGGACACCGGGGAGCTGTTTTTT. Drawing the rest from reference TRBV11-1 and TRBJ2-2, the complete variable domain is EAEVAQSPRYKITEKSQAVAFWCDPISGHATLYWYRQILGQGPELLVQFQDESVVDDSQLPKDRFSAERLKGVDSTLKIQPAELGDSAMYLCASSFVQGDTGELFFGEGSRLTVL.

This chain uses TRBV2 with TRBJ2-2, with a possible D match to TRBD2 (5 bases). Deletions cut 6 bases from V and 5 bases from J, with 13 bases between. This CDR3 has 14 amino acids. Germline V gives CDR1 SNHLY, CDR2 FYNNEI. The CDR3: CASSVGSGTGELFF. Here the CDR3 DNA reads TGTGCCAGCAGCGTAGGCAGCGGAACCGGGGAGCTGTTTTTT.

J is TRBJ1-1 and V is TRBV28; 8 positions agree with TRBD1. Germline V gene lookup returns CDR1 MDHEN and CDR2 SYDVKM. With 3 bases clipped from V and 6 bases from J, the junction kept 6 bases outside the gene matches. CDR3 length equals 14 residues. CDR3 bases: TGTGCCAGCAGTTTCCCTCACAGGGGGGCTGAAGCTTTCTTT. It specifies CASSFPHRGAEAFF.

This clone was counted between two and nine times. The J gene is TRBJ1-1, the V gene TRBV11-2; 8 nucleotides match TRBD1. This CDR3 contains 14 residues. Trimming removed 5 bases from V and 1 base from J; junction bases left unmatched: 3. In germline, CDR1 is SGHAT, CDR2 FQNNGV. The CDR3 DNA reads TGTGCCAGCAGCCCACAGGGGGGGAACACTGAAGCTTTCTTT. This codes for CASSPQGGNTEAFF.

The chain has TRBV7-2 and TRBJ1-2; D ambiguous. Between the trimmed V and J ends, which lost 3 bases and 4 bases, there was a span of 21 bases. Per germline, CDR1 SGHTA and CDR2 FQGNSA. The CDR3 runs 17 residues. The CDR3 sequence is CASSLGGAKLLPYGYTF. CDR3 sequence (DNA): TGTGCCAGCAGCTTGGGTGGAGCAAAATTACTCCCCTATGGCTACACCTTC.

The chain is built from TRBV11-2 and TRBJ1-4; 8 bases are shared with TRBD1. Germline-derived CDR1 and CDR2 are SGHAT and FQNNGV. The CDR3 runs 14 residues. The ends lost 5 bases at V and 5 bases at J; junction bases unmatched: 4. CDR3 in DNA: TGTGCCAGCAGCCCGGACAGGGTAAATGAAAAACTGTTTTTT. As protein: CASSPDRVNEKLFF.

The V call is TRBV7-9, the J call TRBJ1-1, with TRBD1 as a possible D gene (5 bases). The CDR3 consists of 12 residues. Germline V gene data show CDR1 as SEHNR and CDR2 as FQNEAQ (reference sequence). The V and J ends lost 4 bases and 8 bases respectively, with 11 bases between them. CDR3 in DNA: TGTGCCAGCAGCTGGGACTGGAAAGAAGCTTTCTTT. Amino acids: CASSWDWKEAFF.

This clone has just one count. The J gene is TRBJ2-1, the V gene TRBV5-1; 8 bases agree with TRBD1. Trimming at V came to 3 bases and at J to 6 bases, leaving 14 bases not matched to a gene. Germline lookup yields CDR1 SGHRS and CDR2 YFSETQ. The length of the CDR3 is 17 residues. DNA of the CDR3: TGCGCCAGCAGCTCCCAACCGGACAGGGATGGGATCAATGAGCAGTTCTTC. It translates to CASSSQPDRDGINEQFF. The whole variable domain, remainder taken from reference TRBV5-1 and TRBJ2-1, is KAGVTQTPRYLIKTRGQQVTLSCSPISGHRSVSWYQQTPGQGLQFLFEYFSETQRNKGNFPGRFSGRQFSNSRSEMNVSTLELGDSALYLCASSSQPDRDGINEQFFGPGTRLTVL.

CDR3 residues: CASSLAGVETQYF. The CDR3 region has the DNA TGTGCCAGCAGTTTGGCGGGGGTAGAGACCCAGTACTTC. This chain joins TRBV27 and TRBJ2-5; 7 bases are a match to TRBD2. The CDR3 contains 13 residues. The germline V gene encodes CDR1 MNHEY and CDR2 SMNVEV (reference sequence). The ends lost 3 bases at V and 4 bases at J; junction bases unmatched: 2.

The chain links TRBV2 to TRBJ1-1; D is unresolved. V dropped 7 bases and J dropped 5 bases, with 17 bases sitting between them. Looked up from germline, CDR1 is SNHLY and CDR2 is FYNNEI. CDR3 length: 14 amino acids. The CDR3: CASIMIRLRTEAFF. The CDR3 nucleotides are TGTGCCAGCATCATGATCAGACTTAGGACTGAAGCTTTCTTT.

The rearrangement uses TRBV28 and TRBJ1-2, with a possible D match to TRBD1 (5 bases). Trimming stripped 6 bases from V and 11 bases from J, with 19 bases between. Germline CDR1 is MDHEN and CDR2 is SYDVKM. This CDR3 spans 13 amino acids. The CDR3 is CASRLGGTMVYTF. CDR3 coding DNA: TGTGCCAGCAGGCTCGGGGGGACCATGGTTTACACCTTC.

This clone was seen a few times. V usage is TRBV5-6 and J usage is TRBJ1-4; D is uncertain. V dropped 0 bases and J dropped 5 bases, with 14 bases sitting between them. CDR3 length: 16 residues. In germline, CDR1 is SGHDT, CDR2 YYEEEE. For the CDR3, the DNA is TGTGCCAGCAGCTTGGTCTCGGGGTCCCTGAATGAAAAACTGTTTTTT. Translated, it gives CASSLVSGSLNEKLFF.

The CDR3 sequence is CASRGQGATTYEQYF. Written as DNA, the CDR3 is TGTGCCAGCAGAGGCCAGGGGGCGACCACCTACGAGCAGTACTTC. The rearrangement links TRBV27 to TRBJ2-7; TRBD1 agrees at 8 bases. The germline gives CDR1 MNHEY, CDR2 SMNVEV (reference sequence). V lost 6 bases and J lost 2; bases outside the gene matches: 9. There are 15 residues in the CDR3.

The V call is TRBV9, the J call TRBJ2-1; TRBD2 aligns across 8 bases. Germline V gives CDR1 SGDLS, CDR2 YYNGEE. This CDR3 has 15 residues. J gave up 3 bases and V 0 bases, and 2 bases lay outside the gene matches. The CDR3 here is CASSVVAGGYNEQFF. CDR3 bases: TGTGCCAGCAGCGTAGTGGCGGGGGGCTACAATGAGCAGTTCTTC.

The V gene is TRBV5-4, the J gene TRBJ1-1; no reliable D call. CDR3 length: 15 residues. V gave up 0 bases and J gave up 3 bases, with 12 bases separating them. Per the germline V gene, CDR1 is SGHNT and CDR2 is YYREEE (reference sequence). The chain's CDR3 is CASSLAVTPHTEAFF. As DNA, the CDR3 is TGTGCCAGCAGCTTGGCCGTGACACCCCACACTGAAGCTTTCTTT.

This chain connects TRBV9 to TRBJ2-2; TRBD2 matches 12 bases. The CDR3 runs 19 residues. V lost 7 bases and J lost 6; bases outside the gene matches: 19. Germline CDR1 and CDR2: SGDLS and YYNGEE. CDR3 in DNA: TGTGCCAGCTCCATAGGGGCTAGCGGGGGGGCCGGGAGTGCCGGGGAGCTGTTTTTT. Protein sequence: CASSIGASGGAGSAGELFF.

This chain joins TRBV7-8 and TRBJ2-7; no definite D call. Germline V gene data show CDR1 as SGHVS and CDR2 as FQNEAQ. The CDR3 spans 12 residues. V dropped 5 bases and J dropped 0 bases, with 5 bases sitting between them. The CDR3, as DNA: TGTGCCAGCAGCCCACACTCCTACGAGCAGTACTTC. Translating it yields CASSPHSYEQYF.

The J gene is TRBJ1-2, the V gene TRBV7-2, with 10 bases that match TRBD1. The CDR3 is made up of 14 amino acids. Trimming cost V 5 bases and J 6 bases; bases outside gene matches: 6. Germline lookup yields CDR1 SGHTA and CDR2 FQGNSA. DNA for the CDR3: TGTGCCAGCAGCACGACAGGGGGCTACAATGGCTACACCTTC. Protein: CASSTTGGYNGYTF.

This chain links TRBV7-2 with TRBJ2-7; D possibly corresponds to TRBD2 (5 bases). Deletions cut 5 bases from V and 5 bases from J, with 10 bases between. Per germline, CDR1 SGHTA and CDR2 FQGNSA. CDR3 length equals 12 residues. The CDR3 nucleotides read TGTGCCAGCAGCCCCCGGAGGAACGAGCAGTACTTC. The encoded protein is CASSPRRNEQYF.